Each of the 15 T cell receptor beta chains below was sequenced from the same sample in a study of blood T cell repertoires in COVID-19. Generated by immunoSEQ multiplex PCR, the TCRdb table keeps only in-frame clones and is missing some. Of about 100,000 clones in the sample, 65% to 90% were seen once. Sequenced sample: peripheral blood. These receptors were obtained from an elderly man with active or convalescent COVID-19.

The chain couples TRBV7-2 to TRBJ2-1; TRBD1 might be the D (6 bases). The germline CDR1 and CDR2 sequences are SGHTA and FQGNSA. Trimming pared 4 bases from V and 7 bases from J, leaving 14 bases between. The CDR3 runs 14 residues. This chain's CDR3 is CASSSQGRVNEQFF. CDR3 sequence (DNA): TGTGCCAGCAGCTCTCAGGGGAGAGTTAATGAGCAGTTCTTC.

This CDR3 is CASSPRQFTEAFF. The CDR3, as DNA: TGTGCCAGCAGCCCCCGACAATTCACTGAAGCTTTCTTT. The chain carries TRBV7-2 and TRBJ1-1; D gene uncertain. CDR1 is SGHTA and CDR2 is FQGNSA in the germline V gene. CDR3 length equals 13 residues. V was pared by 5 bases and J by 4 bases, with 11 bases between.

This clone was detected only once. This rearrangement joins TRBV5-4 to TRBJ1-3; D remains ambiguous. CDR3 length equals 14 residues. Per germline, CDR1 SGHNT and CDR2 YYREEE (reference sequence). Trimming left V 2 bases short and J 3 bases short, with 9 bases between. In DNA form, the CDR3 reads TGTGCCAGCAGCTTACGAAGCGGTGGAAACACCATATATTTT. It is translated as CASSLRSGGNTIYF.

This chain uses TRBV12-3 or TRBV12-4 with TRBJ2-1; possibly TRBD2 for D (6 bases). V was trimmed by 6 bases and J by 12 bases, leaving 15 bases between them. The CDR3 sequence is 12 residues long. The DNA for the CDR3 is TGTGCCAGCAGCCCGACTAGGTGGGTGCAGTTCTTC. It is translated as CASSPTRWVQFF.

The CDR3 DNA sequence: TGTGCCTGCCAACAATCCGCCGATACGCAGTATTTT. This codes for CACQQSADTQYF. This chain joins TRBV30 and TRBJ2-3; D gene ambiguous. This CDR3 region has 12 residues. The V gene's germline CDR1 is GTSNPN and CDR2 SVGIG (reference sequence). Trimming left V 6 bases short and J 6 bases short, with 13 bases between.

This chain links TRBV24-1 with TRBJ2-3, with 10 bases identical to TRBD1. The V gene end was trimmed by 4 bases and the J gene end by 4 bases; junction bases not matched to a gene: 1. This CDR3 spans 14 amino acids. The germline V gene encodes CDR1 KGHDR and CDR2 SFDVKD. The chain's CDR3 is CATSDGQGADTQYF. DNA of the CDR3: TGTGCCACCAGTGACGGACAGGGGGCAGATACGCAGTATTTT.

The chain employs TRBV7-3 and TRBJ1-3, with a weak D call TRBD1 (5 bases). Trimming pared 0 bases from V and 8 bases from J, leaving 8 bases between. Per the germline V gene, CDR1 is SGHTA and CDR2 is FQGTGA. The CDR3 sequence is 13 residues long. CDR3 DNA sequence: TGTGCCAGCAGCTTAACAAAAGGGGACACCATATATTTT. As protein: CASSLTKGDTIYF. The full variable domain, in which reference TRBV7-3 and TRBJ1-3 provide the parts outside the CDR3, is GAGVSQTPSNKVTEKGKYVELRCDPISGHTALYWYRQSLGQGPEFLIYFQGTGAADDSGLPNDRFFAVRPEGSVSTLKIQRTERGDSAVYLCASSLTKGDTIYFGEGSWLTVV.

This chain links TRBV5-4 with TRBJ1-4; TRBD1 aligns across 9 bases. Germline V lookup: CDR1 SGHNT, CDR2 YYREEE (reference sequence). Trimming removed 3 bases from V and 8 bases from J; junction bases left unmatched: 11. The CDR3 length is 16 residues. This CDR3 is CASSSTEDGTGEKLFF. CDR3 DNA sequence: TGTGCCAGCAGCTCCACCGAGGATGGGACAGGGGAAAAACTGTTTTTT.

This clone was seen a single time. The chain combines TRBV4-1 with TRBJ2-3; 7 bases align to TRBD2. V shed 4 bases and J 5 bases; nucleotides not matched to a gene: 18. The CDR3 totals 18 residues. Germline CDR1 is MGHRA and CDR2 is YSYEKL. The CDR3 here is CASSPGWGGPLGEDTQYF. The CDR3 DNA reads TGCGCCAGCAGCCCAGGTTGGGGGGGACCACTCGGGGAAGATACGCAGTATTTT.

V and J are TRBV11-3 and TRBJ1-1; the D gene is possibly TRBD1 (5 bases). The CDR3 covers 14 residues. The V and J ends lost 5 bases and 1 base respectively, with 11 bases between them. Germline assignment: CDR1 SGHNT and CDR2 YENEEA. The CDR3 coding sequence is TGTGCCAGCAGCCCTGGACACAAGAACACTGAAGCTTTCTTT. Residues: CASSPGHKNTEAFF.

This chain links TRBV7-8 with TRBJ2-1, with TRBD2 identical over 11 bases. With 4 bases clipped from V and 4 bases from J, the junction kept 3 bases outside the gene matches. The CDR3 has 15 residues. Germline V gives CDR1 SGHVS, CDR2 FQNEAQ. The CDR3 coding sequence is TGTGCCAGCAGCTCTTCTAGCGGGAGGTACAATGAGCAGTTCTTC. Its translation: CASSSSSGRYNEQFF.

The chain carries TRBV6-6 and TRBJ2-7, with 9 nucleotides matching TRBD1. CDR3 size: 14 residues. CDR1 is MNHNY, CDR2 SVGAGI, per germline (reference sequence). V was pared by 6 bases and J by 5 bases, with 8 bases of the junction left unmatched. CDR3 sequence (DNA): TGTGCCAGCAGGTGGGGACAGGGAACGAACGAGCAGTACTTC. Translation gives CASRWGQGTNEQYF.

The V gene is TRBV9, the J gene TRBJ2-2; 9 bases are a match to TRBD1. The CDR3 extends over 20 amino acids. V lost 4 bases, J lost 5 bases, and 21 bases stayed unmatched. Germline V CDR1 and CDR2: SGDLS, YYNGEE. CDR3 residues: CASSPSERRFDRGDTGELFF. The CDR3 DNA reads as TGTGCCAGCAGCCCGAGTGAAAGGAGGTTCGACAGGGGGGATACCGGGGAGCTGTTTTTT.

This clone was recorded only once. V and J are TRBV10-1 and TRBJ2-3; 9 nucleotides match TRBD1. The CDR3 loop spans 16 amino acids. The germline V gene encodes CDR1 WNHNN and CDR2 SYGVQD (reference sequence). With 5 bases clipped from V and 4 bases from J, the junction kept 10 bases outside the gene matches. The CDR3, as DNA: TGCGCCAGCAGTTCCTACAGGGGGCAGGGAGCAGATACGCAGTATTTT. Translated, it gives CASSSYRGQGADTQYF.

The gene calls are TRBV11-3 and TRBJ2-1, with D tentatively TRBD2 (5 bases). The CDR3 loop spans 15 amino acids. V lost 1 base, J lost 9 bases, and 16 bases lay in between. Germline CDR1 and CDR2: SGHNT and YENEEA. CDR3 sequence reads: CASSLGWESRGEQFF. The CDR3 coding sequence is TGTGCCAGCAGCTTAGGATGGGAGTCACGCGGTGAGCAGTTCTTC.